This T cell receptor beta chain is drawn from a study of blood T cells in healthy people across ages. With a J-beta primer mix and a sample-barcoded 5' primer, a second PCR ran 7 to 11 cycles. TCRdb ran MiXCR on the 5' RACE reads and lists one entry per CDR3 protein. The repertoire consists of hundreds of thousands of distinct CDR3 sequences, with around 43% occurring once and the leading ten covering around 21%. The CDR3 runs 15 residues. Germline CDR1 reads MNHEY; CDR2 reads SVGEGT. Between the trimmed V and J ends, which lost 2 bases and 6 bases, there was a span of 14 bases. The receptor's source is a man between 60 and 70 years old in good health. What was sequenced was blood. The chain has TRBV6-2 or TRBV6-3 and TRBJ2-1; D could derive from TRBD1 or TRBD2 (5 bases each). CDR3 in amino acids: CASSYPGRDRNEQFF. DNA for the CDR3: TGTGCCAGCAGTTACCCGGGCCGGGACCGCAATGAGCAGTTCTTC.